A single sample gave rise to the 13 T cell receptor beta chains below, sequenced in a study of CD8 T cells in Susac syndrome. RNA amounts of about 0.5 to 1 ug underwent reverse transcription with random hexamers. TCRdb independently ran MiXCR on the immunoSEQ multiplex PCR reads; one entry per CDR3 protein. The table lists tens of thousands of distinct CDR3 sequences, 85% to 95% of them singletons. The sequenced sample consisted of CD8+ T cells from PBMCs. The receptors were gathered from a human donor with multiple sclerosis.

This clonotype is a singleton in its sample. This chain links TRBV7-9 with TRBJ2-7; D is unresolved. Germline assignment: CDR1 SEHNR and CDR2 FQNEAQ (reference sequence). This CDR3 region has 11 residues. V gave up 8 bases and J gave up 4 bases, with 9 bases separating them. The DNA for the CDR3 is TGTGCCAGCCGAATCGGGTACGAGCAGTACTTC. This translates into CASRIGYEQYF.

The CDR3 loop reads CASSQGAGGANTEAFF. The CDR3 region has the DNA TGCGCCAGCAGCCAAGGTGCAGGGGGGGCGAACACTGAAGCTTTCTTT. The chain employs TRBV4-1 and TRBJ1-1; TRBD1 matches 7 bases. In germline, CDR1 is MGHRA, CDR2 YSYEKL. V lost 1 base, J lost 1 base, and 6 bases stayed unmatched. The CDR3 covers 16 residues.

This rearrangement joins TRBV4-3 to TRBJ2-4; TRBD1 aligns across 7 bases. CDR3 length: 15 amino acids. Germline CDR1 reads LGHNA; CDR2 reads YSLEER. V was clipped by 3 bases and J by 8 bases; unmatched bases: 10. CDR3 bases: TGCGCCAGCAGCCACGGACCGACAGGGACCGACATTCAGTACTTC. Translated, it gives CASSHGPTGTDIQYF.

V gene TRBV20-1 combines with J gene TRBJ1-2, with D perhaps TRBD1 (5 bases). The V end lost 3 bases, the J end lost 5 bases, and 13 bases lay between the germline ends. The CDR3 covers 13 residues. Germline V gives CDR1 DFQATT, CDR2 SNEGSKA (reference sequence). The DNA for the CDR3 is TGCAGTGCTAGCATTAGAGGGGTGTATGGCTACACCTTC. Protein sequence: CSASIRGVYGYTF.

The chain couples TRBV23-1 to TRBJ2-3; TRBD1 is a possible D gene (7 bases). TRBV23-1 is an open reading frame, and its role is uncertain. There are 14 residues in the CDR3. V was cut by 3 bases and J by 3 bases, with 10 bases left in between. The CDR3 protein is CASSHPGGTDTQYF. In nucleotides, the CDR3 is TGCGCCAGCAGTCACCCAGGGGGGACAGATACGCAGTATTTT.

This clonotype was seen only a few times. V usage is TRBV19 and J usage is TRBJ1-5; tentative D call: TRBD1 (6 bases). Germline V gives CDR1 LNHDA, CDR2 SQIVND (reference sequence). Trimming removed 5 bases at V and 1 base at J, with 9 bases between. CDR3 length: 14 residues. The CDR3 DNA sequence: TGTGCCAGTAGTCCCAGGGGAAGCAATCAGCCCCAGCATTTT. Translating gives CASSPRGSNQPQHF.

The count of this clonotype is one. V gene TRBV4-3 combines with J gene TRBJ2-4, with a tentative D call TRBD2 (6 bases). V dropped 1 base and J dropped 0 bases, with 13 bases sitting between them. The CDR3 extends over 17 amino acids. Per germline, CDR1 LGHNA and CDR2 YSLEER. CDR3 in amino acids: CASSQVGWGLAKNIQYF. The CDR3 region has the DNA TGCGCCAGCAGCCAAGTTGGATGGGGACTAGCCAAAAACATTCAGTACTTC.

V usage is TRBV24-1 and J usage is TRBJ2-1; TRBD2 is a possible D gene (5 bases). Per germline, CDR1 KGHDR and CDR2 SFDVKD. The CDR3 length is 15 residues. V was cut by 4 bases and J by 7 bases, with 16 bases left in between. The CDR3, as DNA: TGTGCCACCAGTGAGGTATCTAGGACTCAGAATGAGCAGTTCTTC. Residues: CATSEVSRTQNEQFF.

The chain combines TRBV4-1 with TRBJ2-7; 9 bases map to TRBD1. This CDR3 contains 15 residues. V gave up 1 base and J gave up 2 bases; unmatched junction bases: 3. Germline-derived CDR1 and CDR2 are MGHRA and YSYEKL. The CDR3 is CASSQGTGDPYEQYF. The CDR3 nucleotides are TGCGCCAGCAGCCAAGGGACAGGGGATCCCTACGAGCAGTACTTC.

The CDR3 spells CASNRLGDRDVKNIQYF. In DNA form, the CDR3 reads TGTGCCAGCAATCGCCTGGGGGACAGGGACGTCAAAAACATTCAGTACTTC. This chain links TRBV7-9 with TRBJ2-4; 9 nucleotides agree with TRBD1. The CDR3 runs 17 residues. V was clipped by 7 bases and J by 3 bases; unmatched bases: 13. Germline lookup yields CDR1 SEHNR and CDR2 FQNEAQ (reference sequence).

This sequence joins TRBV28 and TRBJ1-1; a possible D gene is TRBD1 (5 bases). This CDR3 is 17 amino acids long. From germline, CDR1 is MDHEN and CDR2 SYDVKM. Trimming took 2 bases from V and 3 from J, leaving 19 bases between them. CDR3 amino acids: CASSLSRDDTWDTEAFF. The CDR3, as DNA: TGTGCCAGCAGTTTAAGCCGGGACGATACCTGGGACACTGAAGCTTTCTTT.

The rearrangement joins TRBV29-1 to TRBJ1-1; D gene ambiguous. This CDR3 has 12 amino acids. The germline CDR1 and CDR2 sequences are SQVTM and ANQGSEA. Trimming removed 4 bases at V and 0 bases at J, with 6 bases between. DNA of the CDR3: TGCAGCGTTGTTGGGATGAACACTGAAGCTTTCTTT. Residues: CSVVGMNTEAFF.

The V and J genes are TRBV6-4 and TRBJ2-1; D gene unclear. V was pared by 0 bases and J by 5 bases, with 8 bases between. The CDR3 spans 14 residues. CDR1 MRHNA and CDR2 SNTAGT come from the germline V gene. The CDR3 protein is CASSDSDSHNEQFF. CDR3 in DNA: TGTGCCAGCAGTGACTCGGATAGCCACAATGAGCAGTTCTTC.